Reported below is one T cell receptor beta chain. Its cognate antigen is unknown. There are 19 residues in the CDR3. Trimming stripped 1 base from V and 3 bases from J, with 24 bases between. Looked up from germline, CDR1 is LGHNA and CDR2 is YNFKEQ. Second doses were pooled across both intervals (about 4 or about 12 weeks). The sample originates from a study of T cell responses to AZD1222 COVID-19 vaccine. Clones were read by immunoSEQ multiplex PCR, and TCRdb kept only the in-frame ones, dropping some. Of about 94,000 clones in the sample, around nine tenths were seen once. Study results and limitations: It was only a handful of AZD1222 recipients who were seropositive at baseline.

The specimen was peripheral blood, collected 28 days after the second AZD1222 dose. The V call is TRBV4-2, the J call TRBJ1-1, with a tentative D call TRBD1 (6 bases). The TCR originated in an adult who received the AZD1222 COVID-19 vaccine. This CDR3 is CASSQAVFQGLHRDTEAFF. Here the CDR3 DNA reads TGTGCCAGCAGCCAAGCCGTCTTCCAGGGGCTTCATAGGGACACTGAAGCTTTCTTT.